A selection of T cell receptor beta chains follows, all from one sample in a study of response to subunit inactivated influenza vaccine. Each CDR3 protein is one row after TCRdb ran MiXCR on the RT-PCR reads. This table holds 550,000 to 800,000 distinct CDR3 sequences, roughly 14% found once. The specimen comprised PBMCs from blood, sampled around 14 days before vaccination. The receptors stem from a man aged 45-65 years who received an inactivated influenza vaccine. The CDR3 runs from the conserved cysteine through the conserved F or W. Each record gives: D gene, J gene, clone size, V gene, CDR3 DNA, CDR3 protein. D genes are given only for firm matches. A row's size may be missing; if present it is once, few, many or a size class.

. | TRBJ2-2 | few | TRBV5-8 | TGTGCCAGCAGCTTCCTACTAGAGGCCGGGGAGCTGTTTTTT | CASSFLLEAGELFF
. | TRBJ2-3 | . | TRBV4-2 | TGTGCCAGCAGCTTCGAAGCGGGCCACGGCACAGATACGCAGTATTTT | CASSFEAGHGTDTQYF
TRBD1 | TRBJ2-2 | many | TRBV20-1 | TGCAGTGCTAGTCCTTTTAGTTGGACAGGGAGTTCCGGGGAGCTGTTTTTT | CSASPFSWTGSSGELFF
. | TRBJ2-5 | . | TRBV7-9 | TGTGCCAGCGGAAAACAGTCTGAGACCCAGTACTTC | CASGKQSETQYF
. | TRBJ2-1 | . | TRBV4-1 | TGCGCCAGCAGCCAAGTCCCCCCCGGGACACCGTACAATGAGCAGTTCTTC | CASSQVPPGTPYNEQFF
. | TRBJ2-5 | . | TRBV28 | TGTGCCAGCAGCTCCGGACAGTCTGTGGAGACCCAGTACTTC | CASSSGQSVETQYF
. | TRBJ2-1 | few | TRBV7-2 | TGTGCCAGCAGCTCGCTCACAGCCTTTTACAATGAGCAGTTCTTC | CASSSLTAFYNEQFF
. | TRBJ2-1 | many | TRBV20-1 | TGCAGTGTGGCGGGAAGCGTCAGCAATGAGCAGTTCTTC | CSVAGSVSNEQFF
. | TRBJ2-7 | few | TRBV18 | TGTGCCAGCTCATCGCCGCCTGTACAGGTTGGGCAGTACTTC | CASSSPPVQVGQYF
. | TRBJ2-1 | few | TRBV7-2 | TGTGCCAGCAGCCCGGTCCCCCGACCCAATGAGCAGTTCTTC | CASSPVPRPNEQFF
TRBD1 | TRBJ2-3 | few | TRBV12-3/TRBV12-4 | TGTGCCAGCAGTCGCAAGGGACAGGGCCAGGTCGGGCAGTATTTT | CASSRKGQGQVGQYF
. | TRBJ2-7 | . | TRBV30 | TGTGCCTGGAGTTATTGGGAACAACGCGAGCAGTACTTC | CAWSYWEQREQYF
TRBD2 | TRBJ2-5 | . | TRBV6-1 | TGTGCCAGCAGACCTCTAGCGGAAACTTCGACCCAGTACTTC | CASRPLAETSTQYF
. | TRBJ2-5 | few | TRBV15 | TGTGCCACCAGCAGGAGGGAGGCCCAAGAGACCCAGTACTTC | CATSRREAQETQYF
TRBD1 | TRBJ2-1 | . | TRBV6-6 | TGTGCCACTGGACAGGGGGCAAATGAGCAGTTCTTC | CATGQGANEQFF
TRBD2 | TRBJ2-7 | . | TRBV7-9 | TGTGCCAGCACCGTTAGCGGGAGGAATCACGAGCAGTACTTC | CASTVSGRNHEQYF
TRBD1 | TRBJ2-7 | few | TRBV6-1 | TGTGCCAGCAGGACGACAGGGGGCGCGATGTACGAGCAGTACTTC | CASRTTGGAMYEQYF
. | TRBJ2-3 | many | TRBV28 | TGTGCCAGCAGTCTCTCGGGGACCACAGATACGCAGTATTTT | CASSLSGTTDTQYF
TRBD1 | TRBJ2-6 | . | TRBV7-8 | TGTGCCAGCAGCTTAGGAGGGACAGCCACTGGGGCCAACGTCCTGACTTTC | CASSLGGTATGANVLTF
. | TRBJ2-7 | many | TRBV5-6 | TGTGCCAGCAGCATGACAGAGTCCTACGAGCAGTACTTC | CASSMTESYEQYF
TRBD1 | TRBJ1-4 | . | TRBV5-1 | TGCGCCAGCAGCCCGACAGGGAAAACTAATGAAAAACTGTTTTTT | CASSPTGKTNEKLFF
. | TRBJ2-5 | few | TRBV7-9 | TGTGCCAGCAGCCCAGTCGCGCCGGATGAGACCCAGTACTTC | CASSPVAPDETQYF
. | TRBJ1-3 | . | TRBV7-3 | TGTGCCAGCAGCTTAATAAGTGGTTCCGGAAACACCATATATTTT | CASSLISGSGNTIYF
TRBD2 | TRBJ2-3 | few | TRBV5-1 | TGCGCCAGCAGCTCCGTACCAGAGCGGGGGAGCTACACAGATACGCAGTATTTT | CASSSVPERGSYTDTQYF
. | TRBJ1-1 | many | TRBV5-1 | TGCGCCAGCAGATACCAGGACAGGAACACTGAAGCTTTCTTT | CASRYQDRNTEAFF
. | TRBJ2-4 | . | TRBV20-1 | TGCAGTGCTAGGGTACAGGTCCCAGCACTAAACATTCAGTACTTC | CSARVQVPALNIQYF
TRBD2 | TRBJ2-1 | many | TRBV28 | TGTGCCAGCGCCGGGAGGACAACATACAATGAGCAGTTCTTC | CASAGRTTYNEQFF
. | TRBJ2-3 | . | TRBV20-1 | TGCAGTGCTCAGGACGCCAACACAGATACGCAGTATTTT | CSAQDANTDTQYF
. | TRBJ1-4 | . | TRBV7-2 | TGTGCCAGCAGCCGTAGCGGGGCGCGCGCAACTAATGAAAAACTGTTTTTT | CASSRSGARATNEKLFF
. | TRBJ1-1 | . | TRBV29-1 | TGCAGCGTTAGATCACCCATGAACACTGAAGCTTTCTTT | CSVRSPMNTEAFF
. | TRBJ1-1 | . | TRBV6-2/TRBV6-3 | TGTGCCAGCAGTTACTCTCCAGGGGTGAACACTGAAGCTTTCTTT | CASSYSPGVNTEAFF
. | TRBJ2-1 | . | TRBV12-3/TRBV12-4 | TGTGCCAGCAGTTTATTTTGGAATGAGCAGTTCTTC | CASSLFWNEQFF
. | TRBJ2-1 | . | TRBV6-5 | TGTGCCAGCAGTTACTCGTCCAGACATGAGCAGTTCTTC | CASSYSSRHEQFF
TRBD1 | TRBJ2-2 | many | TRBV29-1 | TGCAGCGGTACAGGGGCGAACACCGGGGAGCTGTTTTTT | CSGTGANTGELFF
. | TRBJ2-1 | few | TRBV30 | TGTGCCTGGGCCCATAGACTAGTTTCGAGCAATGAGCAGTTCTTC | CAWAHRLVSSNEQFF
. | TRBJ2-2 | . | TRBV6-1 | TGTGCCAGCAGCTGGGACCGACTAACCGGGGAGCTGTTTTTT | CASSWDRLTGELFF
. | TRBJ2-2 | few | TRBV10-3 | TGTGCCATCACGGCGGGGACGAACACCGGGGAGCTGTTTTTT | CAITAGTNTGELFF
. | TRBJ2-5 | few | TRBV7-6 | TGTGCCAGCACCCAAGGGCGGGGGCGTCTCGAGACCCAGTACTTC | CASTQGRGRLETQYF
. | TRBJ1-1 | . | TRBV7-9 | TGTGCCAGCAACCCGGGGGGCCGGGGCACTGAAGCTTTCTTT | CASNPGGRGTEAFF
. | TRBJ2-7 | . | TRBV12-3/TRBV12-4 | TGTGCCAGTCGCCCCCGAGGGCGCAGCTCCTACGAGCAGTACTTC | CASRPRGRSSYEQYF
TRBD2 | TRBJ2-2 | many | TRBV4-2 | TGTGCCAGCAGCCAAGGAGGAGCGGGAAACACCGGGGAGCTGTTTTTT | CASSQGGAGNTGELFF
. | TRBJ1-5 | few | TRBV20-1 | TGCAGTGCTAGAGATTTGACAGAGTATAGCAATCAGCCCCAGCATTTT | CSARDLTEYSNQPQHF
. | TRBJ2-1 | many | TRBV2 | TGTGCCAGCAGAGGGGGGACGGGGGATGAGCAGTTCTTC | CASRGGTGDEQFF
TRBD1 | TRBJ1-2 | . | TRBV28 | TGTGCCAGCCGCTTATTGGCAGGGGGCACCTATGGCTACACCTTC | CASRLLAGGTYGYTF
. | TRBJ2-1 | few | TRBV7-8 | TGTGCCAGCAGCTGGGTTCGGCTAGCCAATGAGCAGTTCTTC | CASSWVRLANEQFF
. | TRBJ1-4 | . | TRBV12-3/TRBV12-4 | TGTGCCAGCAGTTCTGGAGGACTGCATGAAAAACTGTTTTTT | CASSSGGLHEKLFF
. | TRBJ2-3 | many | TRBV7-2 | TGTGCCAGCAGCTTTCTGCATGGAGGTTCGGGTACGCAGTATTTT | CASSFLHGGSGTQYF
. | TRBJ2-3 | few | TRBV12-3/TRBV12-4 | TGTGCCAGCAGTTTCAAGCTGGGCGGCACAGATACGCAGTATTTT | CASSFKLGGTDTQYF
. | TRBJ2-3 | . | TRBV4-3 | TGCGCCAGCAGCCAAGTAATTTATAGCACAGATACGCAGTATTTT | CASSQVIYSTDTQYF
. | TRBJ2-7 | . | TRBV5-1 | TGCGCCAGCAGCTTGTTAGGGGTCTCCTACGAGCAGTACTTC | CASSLLGVSYEQYF
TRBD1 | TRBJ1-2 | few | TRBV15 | TGTGCCACCAGCTCCAAGGGACAGGGGGTAGGAGGCTACACCTTC | CATSSKGQGVGGYTF
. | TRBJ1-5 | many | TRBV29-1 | TGCAGCGCCCGGGACAACTTCAATCAGCCCCAGCATTTT | CSARDNFNQPQHF
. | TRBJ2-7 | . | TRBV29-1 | TGCAGCGTTCGGGGTACAGGGACCTACGAGCAGTACTTC | CSVRGTGTYEQYF
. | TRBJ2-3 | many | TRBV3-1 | TGTGCCAGCAGCCAAGATGTAACTAGCCATCGGTCAGATACGCAGTATTTT | CASSQDVTSHRSDTQYF
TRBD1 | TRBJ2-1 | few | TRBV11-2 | TGTGCCAGCAGCTTAGTAAGGACAGGGGGCTCCCTGGTCTTC | CASSLVRTGGSLVF
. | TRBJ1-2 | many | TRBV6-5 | TGTGCCAGCAGTCACACCGGGGGCAGTAACTATGGCTACACCTTC | CASSHTGGSNYGYTF
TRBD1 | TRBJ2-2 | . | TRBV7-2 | TGTGCCAGCAGCTTAAGGGCAGGGGGTAATACCGGGGAGCTGTTTTTT | CASSLRAGGNTGELFF